This T cell receptor (beta chain) was profiled in a study of blood T cell repertoires in COVID-19. Study-level information: The cDNA or gDNA used as material had been derived from T cells, B-cell-depleted T cells, or PBMCs.

Repertoires were generated with immunoSEQ multiplex PCR, while TCRdb's copy carries only in-frame clones and drops some. The sample has a few hundred thousand clones; approximately 80% are singletons. Per the germline V gene, CDR1 is LNHDA and CDR2 is SQIVND (reference sequence). The CDR3 has 15 residues. Trimming took 3 bases from V and 0 from J; bases not matched to a gene: 2. The sample taken for sequencing was peripheral blood. The sequence was collected from a human donor in a cohort sampled during active COVID-19. V usage is TRBV19 and J usage is TRBJ2-7; the match to TRBD2 covers 10 bases. CDR3 in DNA: TGTGCCAGTAGTATGAGACTAGCGGGCTCCTACGAGCAGTACTTC. This translates into CASSMRLAGSYEQYF.